This T cell receptor (beta chain) was retrieved from a study of blood T cell repertoires in COVID-19. In the original analysis: It was from reference gene primer amplification that nucleated cell counts were estimated. Only in-frame clones appear in the TCRdb table, and some are missing; sequencing was by immunoSEQ multiplex PCR. The V and J calls and clone size are taken from that table; D and trimming were inferred from the DNA. The table has 150,000 to 200,000 clones, just over 85% seen once. Only one count was recorded for this clone. CDR3 length: 15 residues. The germline CDR1 and CDR2 sequences are LNHNV and YYDKDF (reference sequence). V shed 3 bases, J shed 0 bases, and the junction held 2 bases outside the gene matches.

The specimen was peripheral blood. This chain uses TRBV15 with TRBJ1-1, with 9 bases identical to TRBD1. This sequence originates from a man aged 45-65 years with active or convalescent COVID-19. CDR3 bases: TGTGCCACCAGCAGGAACAGGGGGCTGAACACTGAAGCTTTCTTT. This translates into CATSRNRGLNTEAFF.